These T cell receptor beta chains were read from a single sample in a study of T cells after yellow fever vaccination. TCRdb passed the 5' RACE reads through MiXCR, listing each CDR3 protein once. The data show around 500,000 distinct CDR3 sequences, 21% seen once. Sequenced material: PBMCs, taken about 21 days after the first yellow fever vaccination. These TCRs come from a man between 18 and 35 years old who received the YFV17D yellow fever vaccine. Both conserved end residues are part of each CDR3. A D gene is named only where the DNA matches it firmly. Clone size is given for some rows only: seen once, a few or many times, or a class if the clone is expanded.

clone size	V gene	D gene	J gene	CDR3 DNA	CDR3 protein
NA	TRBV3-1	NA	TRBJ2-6	TGTGCCAGCAGCTATTCAGGTTCCTCTGGGGCCAACGTCCTGACTTTC	CASSYSGSSGANVLTF
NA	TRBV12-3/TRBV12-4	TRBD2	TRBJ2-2	TGTGCCAGCAGTTTTGCGGGGGGCCGGACCGGGGAGCTGTTTTTT	CASSFAGGRTGELFF
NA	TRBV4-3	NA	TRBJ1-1	TGCGCCAGCAGCCAACAGGGGCGAGGGACTGAAGCTTTCTTT	CASSQQGRGTEAFF
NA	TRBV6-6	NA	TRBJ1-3	TGTGCCAGCAGCCCGATATTTGGAAACACCATATATTTT	CASSPIFGNTIYF
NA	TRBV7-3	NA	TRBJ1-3	TGTGCCAGCAGCCGGGACACACTAAGCTCTGGAAACACCATATATTTT	CASSRDTLSSGNTIYF
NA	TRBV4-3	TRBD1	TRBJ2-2	TGCGCCAGCAGCCACACCCCGGGACAGGGGACCGGGGAGCTGTTTTTT	CASSHTPGQGTGELFF
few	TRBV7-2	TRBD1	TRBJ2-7	TGTGCCAGCAGCTTACCGGACCGACAGGGCTACGAGCAGTACTTC	CASSLPDRQGYEQYF
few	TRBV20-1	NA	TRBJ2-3	TGCAGTGCTAGTGTGGGGGGGCGCAGCACAGATACGCAGTATTTT	CSASVGGRSTDTQYF
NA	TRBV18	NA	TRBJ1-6	TGTGCCAGCTCACCACCGGATTTATATAATTCACCCCTCCACTTT	CASSPPDLYNSPLHF
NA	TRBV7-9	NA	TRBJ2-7	TGTGCCAGCAGCTCTCTTAGGGGAGCCGACTACGAGCAGTACTTC	CASSSLRGADYEQYF
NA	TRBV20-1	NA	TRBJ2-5	TGCAGTGCCAGGCTTATGAATTTGGGCATACAAGAGACCCAGTACTTC	CSARLMNLGIQETQYF
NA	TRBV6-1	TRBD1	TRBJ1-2	TGTGCCAGCAGTCTAGGACAGGGTTTAGATGGCTACACCTTC	CASSLGQGLDGYTF
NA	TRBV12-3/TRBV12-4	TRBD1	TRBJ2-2	TGTGCCAGCAGCCCGGCAGGGGGTCCCAACACCGGGGAGCTGTTTTTT	CASSPAGGPNTGELFF
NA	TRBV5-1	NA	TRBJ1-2	TGCGCCAGCAGTCCGGGACACGGCTTTTCATTTAACTATGGCTACACCTTC	CASSPGHGFSFNYGYTF
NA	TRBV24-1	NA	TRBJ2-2	TGTGCCACCAGTGACCCGTTCACGGGCACCGCGAACACCGGGGAGCTGTTTTTT	CATSDPFTGTANTGELFF
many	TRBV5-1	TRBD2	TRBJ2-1	TGCGCCAGCAGCTTGGTGGGGGGGACCTACAATGAGCAGTTCTTC	CASSLVGGTYNEQFF
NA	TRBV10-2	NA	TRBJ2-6	TGCGCCAGCAGTGATATAGCTGGGGCCAACGTCCTGACTTTC	CASSDIAGANVLTF
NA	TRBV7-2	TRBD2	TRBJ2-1	TGTGCCAGCAGCTCCGCTAGCGGGGAGCCATACAATGAGCAGTTCTTC	CASSSASGEPYNEQFF
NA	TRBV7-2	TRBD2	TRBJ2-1	TGTGCCAGCAGAGTGAGCGGGGGGACCTACAATGAGCAGTTCTTC	CASRVSGGTYNEQFF
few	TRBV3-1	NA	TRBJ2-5	TGTGCCAGCAGCTGGCTTCCACGGGGGACGGAGACCCAGTACTTC	CASSWLPRGTETQYF
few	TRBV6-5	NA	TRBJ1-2	TGTGCCAGCAGTTACACACAGGGACCTTCGCATGGCTACACCTTC	CASSYTQGPSHGYTF
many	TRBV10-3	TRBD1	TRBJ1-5	TGTGCCATCGGGGACAGGGATCAGCCCCAGCATTTT	CAIGDRDQPQHF
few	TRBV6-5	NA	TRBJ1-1	TGTGCCAGCAGTTACTCGGGGGCAGCGACTGAAGCTTTCTTT	CASSYSGAATEAFF
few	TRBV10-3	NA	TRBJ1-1	TGTGCCATCAGTGAGGAAGGGGCCTTCCCCGACACTGAAGCTTTCTTT	CAISEEGAFPDTEAFF
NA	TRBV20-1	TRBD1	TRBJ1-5	TGCAGTGCTCTTAGACAGGGGGGCGACCAGCCCCAGCATTTT	CSALRQGGDQPQHF
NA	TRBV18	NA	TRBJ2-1	TGTGCCAGCTCACCACCGGTTGGGAGCTCCTACAATGAGCAGTTCTTC	CASSPPVGSSYNEQFF
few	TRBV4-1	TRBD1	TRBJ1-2	TGCGCCAGCAGACCCCCCGGGACAGCCTATGGCTACACCTTC	CASRPPGTAYGYTF
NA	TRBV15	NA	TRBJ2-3	TGTGCCACCAGCAGACGCCAGGGGGATACGCAGTATTTT	CATSRRQGDTQYF
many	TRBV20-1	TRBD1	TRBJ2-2	TGCAGTGCTGTTCCCGGGACAGGGATCACCGGGGAGCTGTTTTTT	CSAVPGTGITGELFF
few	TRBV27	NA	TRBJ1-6	TGTGCCAGCAGGTTGACCAGAAGGGACTTCTCTAATTCACCCCTCCACTTT	CASRLTRRDFSNSPLHF
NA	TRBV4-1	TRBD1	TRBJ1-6	TGCGCCAGCAGCCTACCGGGACAGGGCCCGGAGAGTTCACCCCTCCACTTT	CASSLPGQGPESSPLHF
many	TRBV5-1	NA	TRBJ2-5	TGCGCCAGCAGCTTGTCGGCGGGAAGGGAGACCCAGTACTTC	CASSLSAGRETQYF
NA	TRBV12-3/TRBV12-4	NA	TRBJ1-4	TGTGCCAGCAGTTTAGGGTCCCGGGGTGAAAAACTGTTTTTT	CASSLGSRGEKLFF
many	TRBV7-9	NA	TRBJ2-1	TGTGCCAGCAGCCCGACAGGCAATGAGCAGTTCTTC	CASSPTGNEQFF
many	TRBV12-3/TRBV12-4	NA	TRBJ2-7	TGTGCCAGCGGGGTCCCCGGGGTACCCTACGAGCAGTACTTC	CASGVPGVPYEQYF
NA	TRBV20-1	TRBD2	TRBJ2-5	TGCAGTGCCCTGGGGGGAGGGGCCAGGGAGACCCAGTACTTC	CSALGGGARETQYF
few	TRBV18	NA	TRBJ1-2	TGTGCCAGCTCACCAGATCACGGGAACTATGGCTACACCTTC	CASSPDHGNYGYTF